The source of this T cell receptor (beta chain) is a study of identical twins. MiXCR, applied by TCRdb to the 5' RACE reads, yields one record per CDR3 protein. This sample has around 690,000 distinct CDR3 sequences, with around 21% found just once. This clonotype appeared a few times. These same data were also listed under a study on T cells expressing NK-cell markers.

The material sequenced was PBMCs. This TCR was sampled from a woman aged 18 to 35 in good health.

In nucleotides, the CDR3 is TGTGCCAGCACCGAGAGGGTGAGGTTCTATGGCTACACCTTC. The encoded protein is CASTERVRFYGYTF. The V call is TRBV2, the J call TRBJ1-2; D is unresolved. V lost 7 bases to trimming and J lost 4 bases, with 16 bases between them. CDR3 length: 14 residues. Germline V gene lookup returns CDR1 SNHLY and CDR2 FYNNEI.